This paragraph reports one T cell receptor (beta chain). This specimen belongs to a study of blood T cell repertoires in COVID-19. Germline V gene data show CDR1 as SGHNT and CDR2 as YENEEA. The CDR3 totals 16 residues. The germline V and J ends were trimmed by 2 bases and 0 bases, with 10 bases remaining between them. Assay used: immunoSEQ multiplex PCR; TCRdb lists only in-frame clones, some missing. The table lists tens of thousands of clones, around 86% of them singletons, with 20% to 25% in the top ten. The TCR was taken from a woman aged 80 or over with acute or convalescent COVID-19. The chain uses TRBV11-3 and TRBJ1-4, with D unclear. Specimen: peripheral blood. CDR3 sequence reads: CASSLLTDATNEKLFF. The CDR3 nucleotides are TGTGCCAGCAGCTTACTTACAGACGCAACTAATGAAAAACTGTTTTTT.